The present entry profiles one T cell receptor (beta chain) with its context. These data come from a study of siplizumab effects on memory and regulatory T cells. The CDR3 has 12 amino acids. V was trimmed by 6 bases and J by 5 bases, leaving 11 bases between them. The germline V gene encodes CDR1 MNHEY and CDR2 SMNVEV (reference sequence). Using immunoSEQ multiplex PCR, the repertoire was profiled, and TCRdb retains in-frame clones only, with some absent. Among roughly 60,000 clones listed, 90% to 97% were seen once. The receptor was derived from a human donor in good health. The sequenced sample consisted of naive CD8+ T cells sorted from blood. The J gene is TRBJ2-7, the V gene TRBV27; D ambiguous. The CDR3 loop is CASSRYGDEQYF. The CDR3 DNA reads as TGTGCCAGCAGCCGCTATGGGGACGAGCAGTACTTC.